This T cell receptor beta chain originates from a study of identical twins. This clonotype was detected only a few times. Its specificity is not known. Overall study findings and caveats: Diverse VJ usage suggested most zero-insertion clonotypes were not invariant T cells. Fewer insertions were carried by abundant cord blood beta clonotypes, but none was seen in memory repertoires. The study drew conclusions from cross-sectional statistical analysis, not from following the same donors.

MiXCR, run by TCRdb on the 5' RACE reads, gives a single entry per CDR3 protein. The profile shows about 570,000 distinct CDR3 sequences, over 8.5% of them singletons. The same data also contributed to another study, on yellow fever vaccine responses in identical twins.

Sequences were obtained from PBMCs. This sequence was found in a woman under 30 in good health.

The chain's CDR3 is CASRPGEGDYEQYF. In DNA form, the CDR3 reads TGTGCCAGCAGACCCGGGGAGGGCGACTACGAGCAGTACTTC. The chain joins TRBV11-2 to TRBJ2-7; 7 nucleotides align to TRBD2. The CDR3 spans 14 residues. Looked up from germline, CDR1 is SGHAT and CDR2 is FQNNGV. The trim removed 6 bases at V and 3 bases at J, leaving 8 bases unmatched. Full variable domain (outside the CDR3, taken from reference TRBV11-2 and TRBJ2-7): EAGVAQSPRYKIIEKRQSVAFWCNPISGHATLYWYQQILGQGPKLLIQFQNNGVVDDSQLPKDRFSAERLKGVDSTLKIQPAKLEDSAVYLCASRPGEGDYEQYFGPGTRLTVT.